This section outlines one TCR beta chain sequence together with its context. This table comes from immunoSEQ multiplex PCR, and its TCRdb copy is limited to in-frame clones, with some not included. This sample yields about 24,000 clones, of which roughly 88% are seen a single time; around 8% belongs to the top ten. The source of the sample is a study of T cell changes during pregnancy in multiple sclerosis. This CDR3 spans 16 amino acids. Germline lookup yields CDR1 LGHNA and CDR2 YSLEER. Trimming removed 1 base from V and 3 bases from J; junction bases left unmatched: 5. The specimen was CD8+ T cells from peripheral blood mononuclear cells, collected in the first trimester of pregnancy. The chain employs TRBV4-3 and TRBJ2-3; 9 bases fit TRBD2. This receptor was taken from a female donor in good health, enrolled as a control in a pregnancy study. This chain's CDR3 is CASSQGPSGVTDTQYF. The DNA for the CDR3 is TGCGCCAGCAGCCAAGGGCCTAGCGGGGTTACAGATACGCAGTATTTT.